Listed below are T cell receptor beta chains from one sample, sequenced in a study of blood T cell repertoires in COVID-19. Repertoires were generated with immunoSEQ multiplex PCR, while TCRdb's copy carries only in-frame clones and drops some. The sample holds about 110,000 clones, approximately 80% seen once. The specimen sequenced was peripheral blood. The source is a woman in her 70s with acute or convalescent COVID-19. CDR3s include the opening cysteine and the closing phenylalanine or tryptophan. The order of the fields is V gene, J gene, clone size, D gene, CDR3 protein, CDR3 DNA. D genes are given only for firm matches. Clone size appears in some rows only: once, few, many, or a class for an expanded clone.

TRBV10-2	TRBJ2-3	NA	TRBD2	CASRGRLAGTDTQYF	TGCGCCAGCAGGGGGAGGCTAGCGGGTACAGATACGCAGTATTTT
TRBV7-9	TRBJ2-5	NA	NA	CASSRAGARGQETQYF	TGTGCCAGCAGCCGGGCGGGGGCCAGGGGTCAAGAGACCCAGTACTTC
TRBV28	TRBJ1-6	NA	NA	CASSQEAAPYSPLHF	TGTGCCAGCAGCCAAGAGGCGGCGCCGTATTCACCCCTCCACTTT
TRBV19	TRBJ2-1	NA	NA	CASSGRVDNEQFF	TGTGCCAGTAGTGGTCGTGTAGACAATGAGCAGTTCTTC
TRBV19	TRBJ1-1	NA	TRBD1	CASSSQGAVDEAFF	TGTGCCAGTAGCTCACAGGGGGCCGTCGATGAAGCTTTCTTT
TRBV6-5	TRBJ2-2	once	NA	CASSSLGTGELFF	TGTGCCAGCAGCTCACTAGGTACCGGGGAGCTGTTTTTT
TRBV10-3	TRBJ2-3	NA	TRBD1	CAIRTGETDTQYF	TGTGCCATCCGGACAGGGGAGACAGATACGCAGTATTTT
TRBV3-1/TRBV3-2	TRBJ2-3	NA	NA	CASSQAVPADTQYF	TGTGCCAGCAGCCAAGCTGTGCCGGCAGATACGCAGTATTTT
TRBV12-3/TRBV12-4	TRBJ2-1	NA	NA	CASSFTAGNEQFF	TGTGCCAGCAGTTTTACTGCGGGAAATGAGCAGTTCTTC
TRBV28	TRBJ2-5	NA	NA	CASGIGGTQYF	TGTGCCAGCGGGATTGGAGGGACCCAGTACTTC
TRBV11-1	TRBJ2-7	NA	TRBD1	CASSSTGFYEQYF	TGTGCCAGCAGCTCGACAGGGTTCTACGAGCAGTACTTC
TRBV10-3	TRBJ1-3	NA	NA	CAIRDIFGNTIYF	TGTGCCATCAGGGACATCTTCGGAAACACCATATATTTT
TRBV5-1	TRBJ1-5	NA	TRBD1	CASSDGTDHNQPQHF	TGCGCCAGCAGCGACGGGACAGATCACAATCAGCCCCAGCATTTT
TRBV6-1	TRBJ1-1	NA	NA	CASSEDREAFF	TGTGCCAGCAGTGAAGACAGGGAAGCTTTCTTT
TRBV5-1	TRBJ2-1	NA	TRBD2	CASSLFASGGMNEQFF	TGCGCCAGCAGCTTGTTCGCTAGCGGGGGGATGAATGAGCAGTTCTTC
TRBV19	TRBJ1-1	NA	NA	CASSSTLNTEAFF	TGTGCCAGTAGTTCGACATTGAACACTGAAGCTTTCTTT
TRBV10-3	TRBJ2-4	once	NA	CAISGRTCRMILAKNIQYF	TGTGCCATCAGTGGACGGACTTGCCGAATGATTTTAGCCAAAAACATTCAGTACTTC
TRBV27	TRBJ1-4	once	NA	CASSLSPPRGRFNEKLFF	TGTGCCAGCAGTTTATCACCCCCCAGGGGCAGGTTTAATGAAAAACTGTTTTTT
TRBV2	TRBJ2-1	NA	NA	CASSPGQQYNEQFF	TGTGCCAGCTCACCGGGACAACAATACAATGAGCAGTTCTTC
TRBV7-2	TRBJ2-1	few	TRBD2	CASSSSGGANEQFF	TGTGCCAGCAGCTCTAGCGGGGGGGCCAATGAGCAGTTCTTC